Presented here are 14 T cell receptor beta chains from one specimen sequenced in a study of T cell repertoires in cytomegalovirus infection. These TCRs' antigens remain unknown. TCRdb itself ran the reads through MiXCR, one entry per CDR3 protein. Of about 330,000 distinct CDR3 sequences listed, roughly 34% are singletons. This specimen consisted of cultured PBMCs, obtained from culture after CMV antigen stimulation. These receptors were obtained from a human donor in good health (CMV status not recorded). Some clones in this sample may be carry-over from other donors' samples.

The rearrangement uses TRBV7-2 and TRBJ1-2, with D unresolved. The CDR3 consists of 15 residues. V lost 5 bases and J 4 bases, leaving 17 bases between the germline ends. In germline, CDR1 is SGHTA, CDR2 FQGNSA. CDR3 sequence (DNA): TGTGCCAGCAGCAAATTCTTCCTAGTTACCTATGGCTACACCTTC. Translated: CASSKFFLVTYGYTF.

This clonotype showed up just a few times. The DNA of the CDR3 is TGTGCCAGCAGTCCGAGGGGGGTCGACGAGCAGTACTTC. It encodes CASSPRGVDEQYF. This chain joins TRBV12-3 or TRBV12-4 and TRBJ2-7; D possibly uses TRBD1 or TRBD2 (6 bases each). Trimming stripped 5 bases from V and 5 bases from J, with 13 bases between. The length of the CDR3 is 13 residues.

The rearrangement links TRBV20-1 to TRBJ2-5, with D maybe TRBD2 (5 bases). Germline CDR1 DFQATT, CDR2 SNEGSKA (reference sequence). Between the trimmed V and J ends, which lost 5 bases and 2 bases, there was a span of 15 bases. This CDR3 has 14 amino acids. The CDR3 DNA sequence: TGCAGTGCTTCCCTCCAGCGGAGTCAAGAGACCCAGTACTTC. It translates to CSASLQRSQETQYF.

V usage is TRBV20-1 and J usage is TRBJ2-3, with D uncertain. The V end was cut by 6 bases, the J end by 1 base, with 17 bases between. Germline CDR1 DFQATT, CDR2 SNEGSKA (reference sequence). The CDR3 runs 15 residues. Here the CDR3 DNA reads TGCAGTGCACCAAGGCCGCAACAAGGCACAGATACGCAGTATTTT. Residues: CSAPRPQQGTDTQYF.

The chain is built from TRBV6-1 and TRBJ1-1, with 11 bases aligning to TRBD1. Trimming took 7 bases from V and 4 from J; bases not matched to a gene: 8. CDR1 and CDR2 from the germline V gene are MNHNS and SASEGT. This CDR3 region has 15 residues. The CDR3 DNA follows: TGTGCCAGCACCAACACCGGGACAGGGGGCACTGAAGCTTTCTTT. Translated, it gives CASTNTGTGGTEAFF.

V usage is TRBV29-1 and J usage is TRBJ2-3, with TRBD2 matching 7 bases. V lost 7 bases to trimming and J lost 0 bases; unmatched junction nucleotides: 4. CDR1 SQVTM and CDR2 ANQGSEA come from the germline V gene. There are 13 residues in the CDR3. In DNA form, the CDR3 reads TGCAGCGCTCGTAGCGGGAGCACAGATACGCAGTATTTT. This translates into CSARSGSTDTQYF.

This clonotype was detected ten times or more. This chain joins TRBV7-2 and TRBJ2-4, with D maybe TRBD2 (5 bases). Deletions cut 0 bases from V and 6 bases from J, with 12 bases between. Per germline, CDR1 SGHTA and CDR2 FQGNSA. CDR3 length equals 15 residues. CDR3 nucleotide sequence: TGTGCCAGCAGCTTAGCCCGGGGATTGGGAAACATTCAGTACTTC. Protein sequence: CASSLARGLGNIQYF.

Worth noting for this clonotype: A junction end diverges from the germline sequence, so it may reflect a read error. This chain joins TRBV7-2 and TRBJ2-3, with a tentative D call TRBD1 (5 bases). This CDR3 has 13 amino acids. CDR1 SGHTA and CDR2 FQGNSA come from the germline V gene. In DNA form, the CDR3 reads TGTGCCAGCACCTTAAGGGGCGCTGATACGCAGTATTTT. Translated, it gives CASTLRGADTQYF. Complete variable domain (other parts from reference TRBV7-2 and TRBJ2-3): GAGVSQSPSNKVTEKGKDVELRCDPISGHTALYWYRQSLGQGLEFLIYFQGNSAPDKSGLPSDRFSAERTGGSVSTLTIQRTQQEDSAVYLCASTLRGADTQYFGPGTRLTVL.

Regarding this clonotype: Possible read error: a much larger clone is one base away. Given the absence of the conserved phenylalanine or tryptophan at the CDR3 end, a read error is likely. V is TRBV7-2 and J is TRBJ2-2; D is perhaps TRBD2 (6 bases). There are 15 residues in the CDR3. The germline V gene has CDR1 SGHTA and CDR2 FQGNSA. V was shortened by 0 bases and J by 6 bases, with 11 bases between the two germline ends. Here the CDR3 DNA reads TGTGCCAGCAGCTTAGCTCGCGGGATCCCCGGGGAGCTGTTTTTG. Translation: CASSLARGIPGELFL.

This clonotype was counted only a few times. The chain carries TRBV6-2 or TRBV6-3 and TRBJ2-1; D remains unclear. V lost 8 bases, J lost 4 bases, and 21 bases lay in between. The CDR3 sequence is 16 residues long. Germline V gene sequence: CDR1 MNHEY, CDR2 SVGEGT. The CDR3, as DNA: TGTGCCAGCCGTACCCCCTCGCGGAGACAATACAATGAGCAGTTCTTC. This codes for CASRTPSRRQYNEQFF.

The rearrangement uses TRBV7-6 and TRBJ2-1; D is ambiguous. The length of the CDR3 is 13 residues. V lost 5 bases and J lost 7, with 12 bases in between. Germline V gene sequence: CDR1 SGHVS, CDR2 FNYEAQ. For the CDR3, the DNA is TGTGCCAGCAGCGTGGGCGTCTTGAATGAGCAGTTCTTC. Translated, it gives CASSVGVLNEQFF.

The chain combines TRBV6-2 or TRBV6-3 with TRBJ2-5; 8 bases agree with TRBD1. The V gene's germline CDR1 is MNHEY and CDR2 SVGEGT. The CDR3 is 15 residues long. Unmatched junction bases numbered 10, after V lost 6 bases and J lost 4 bases. CDR3 coding DNA: TGTGCCAGCAGAAGCCCTCAGGGGGCCCGAGAGACCCAGTACTTC. This gives the protein CASRSPQGARETQYF.

This rearrangement joins TRBV12-3 or TRBV12-4 to TRBJ1-1; no clear D gene. Between the trimmed V and J ends, which lost 6 bases and 6 bases, there was a span of 20 bases. The CDR3 runs to 15 residues. CDR3 coding DNA: TGTGCCAGCAGCCGGAAACCGAGTCAGAAAGCTGAAGCTTTCTTT. It yields the protein CASSRKPSQKAEAFF.

The table lists this clonotype with a few counts. The genes are TRBV7-9 and TRBJ2-6; weak D call: TRBD2 (5 bases). The germline V gene encodes CDR1 SEHNR and CDR2 FQNEAQ (reference sequence). V gave up 1 base and J gave up 10 bases, with 11 bases separating them. This CDR3 region has 14 residues. The CDR3: CASSLEQRPNVLTF. Here the CDR3 DNA reads TGTGCCAGCAGCTTAGAACAGCGGCCTAACGTCCTGACTTTC.